This T cell receptor beta chain emerged from a study of blood T cells in healthy people across ages. Notes on the study in general: CMV status of donors was not determined, possibly confounding expanded clonotype changes.

This CDR3 has 20 amino acids. Germline V lookup: CDR1 SGHRS, CDR2 YFSETQ. Concerning this clonotype: Its antigen remains unidentified. This may be a read error, as it is one base from a much larger clone.

With a J-beta primer mix and a sample-barcoded 5' primer, a second PCR ran about 7 to 12 cycles. A single record per CDR3 protein comes from TCRdb applying MiXCR to the 5' RACE reads. The sample lists 710,000 or so distinct CDR3 sequences, roughly 32% occurring once. The chain recombines TRBV5-1 with TRBJ2-3; 8 bases are shared with TRBD2. This TCR derives from a woman older than 75 in good health. Sequenced sample: blood. CDR3 sequence reads: CTSSLNPVRGSGGRTDTQYF. The DNA for the CDR3 is TGCACCAGCAGCTTGAACCCCGTCAGGGGCAGCGGGGGTCGCACAGATACGCAGTATTTT.